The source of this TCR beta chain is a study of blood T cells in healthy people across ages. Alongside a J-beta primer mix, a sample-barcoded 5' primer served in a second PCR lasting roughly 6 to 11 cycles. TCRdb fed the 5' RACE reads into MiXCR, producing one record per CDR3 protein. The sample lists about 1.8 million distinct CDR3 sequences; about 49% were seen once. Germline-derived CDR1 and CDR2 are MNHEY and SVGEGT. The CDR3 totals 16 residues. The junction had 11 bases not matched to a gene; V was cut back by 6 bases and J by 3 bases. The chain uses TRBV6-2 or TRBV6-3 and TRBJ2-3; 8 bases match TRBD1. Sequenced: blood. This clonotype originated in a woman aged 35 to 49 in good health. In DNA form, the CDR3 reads TGTGCCAGCAGGGAATCAGGGGGCTATGAAACAGATACGCAGTATTTT. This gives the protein CASRESGGYETDTQYF.